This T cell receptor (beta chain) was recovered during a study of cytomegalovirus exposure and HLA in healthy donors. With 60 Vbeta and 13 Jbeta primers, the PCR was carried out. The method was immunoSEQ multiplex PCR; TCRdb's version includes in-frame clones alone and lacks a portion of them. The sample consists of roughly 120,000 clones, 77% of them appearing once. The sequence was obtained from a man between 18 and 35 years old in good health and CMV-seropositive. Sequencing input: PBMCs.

CDR3 protein: CAISEQGESDEQYF. The CDR3 bases are TGTGCCATCAGTGAACAGGGGGAAAGCGACGAGCAGTACTTC. The genes are TRBV10-3 and TRBJ2-7; 8 bases align to TRBD1. The CDR3 is 14 amino acids. CDR1 is ENHRY and CDR2 is SYGVKD in the germline V gene. Trimming cost V 3 bases and J 5 bases; bases outside gene matches: 6.